This T cell receptor beta chain was sequenced for a study of CD8+ T cells in alopecia areata (dated by TCRdb to between 2018 and 2020). Background on the whole study: The treated patients, all with moderate-to-severe alopecia areata, were enrolled in an open-label pilot trial of oral tofacitinib given at 5 to 10 mg twice daily. In both human patients and the C3H/HeJ mouse model, the study applied high-throughput TCRbeta sequencing to look at T cell clonal expansion in alopecia areata. The SALT score, which quantifies the percentage of affected scalp surface area, was used to measure disease severity in treated patients. RNA was obtained with the PAXgene miRNA kit for fixed scalp, the miRNeasy kit for PBMCs, and the RNeasy kit for mouse skin. immunoSEQ multiplex PCR using 35 Vbeta forward primers and 13 Jbeta reverse primers was used to amplify TCRbeta CDR3 regions. Scalp clonality was compared across normal scalp (n=4), patchy alopecia areata scalp (n=8), and alopecia totalis/universalis scalp (n=8). Human TCRbeta sequencing covered scalp tissue and sorted CD4+ and CD8+ peripheral blood T cells from patchy and totalis/universalis alopecia areata patients and healthy controls. Patients on tofacitinib were biopsied at baseline and after 4 and 24 weeks of treatment, and several of the patients also had a later scalp biopsy. Patients received tofacitinib for 6 to 18 months and were then followed off drug for 6 months to check for delayed response and recurrence.

According to the study, the label for this sample's time point signals: around 28 days on oral tofacitinib. The treatment or condition label, as the study defines it: oral pan-JAK inhibitor, 5-10 mg twice daily. Lesional scalp punch biopsies and peripheral blood were collected from alopecia areata patients. PBMCs were separated by density centrifugation and stained for CD3, CD4 and CD8, after which CD4+ and CD8+ T cells were sorted on a FACSAria. As encoded in the germline V gene, CDR1 is MDHEN while CDR2 is SYDVKM. Trimming removed 5 bases from V and 0 bases from J, leaving 10 bases between the germline ends. The CDR3 has 15 amino acids, counting the end cysteine and phenylalanine. Kept here is only the CDR3 DNA, which spans 45 bases and is read in frame from base 1. The research as a whole found: Many expanded lesional clones persisted in scalp and blood during tofacitinib treatment, which may partly explain relapse after stopping treatment. The treated cohort was small, with a single nonresponder, so links between baseline CD8+ expansion and response need larger studies. Tofacitinib significantly decreased scalp clonality and the number of expanded CD8+ clones among the top 100 scalp clones. Unlike mouse skin, which is dominated by gammadelta T cells, normal human skin has resident alphabeta T cells that are also sequenced, and this complicates analysis of the scalp TCR repertoire. Lesional scalp, especially in alopecia totalis/universalis, showed higher clonality and more expanded CD8+ clones than normal scalp, suggesting antigenic drive. Shared TCR sequences between patients were less evident than in mice, which may be partly attributable to HLA diversity in the patient population.

The library was prepared using the immunoSEQ multiplex PCR assay. To provide template for TCR sequencing, every sample had RNA extracted and reverse transcribed into cDNA. SuperScript III was used to make first-strand cDNA, primed with a 2:1 mix of oligo-dT and random hexamers. Amplification bias was assessed with a synthetic immune receptor repertoire, and residual bias was removed computationally. In the source study's methods: Raw reads were preprocessed to remove errors, and CDR3 was defined by IMGT conventions from the conserved cysteine to phenylalanine. To get clonality, Shannon entropy was normalized by log2 of the number of productive unique TCRs and the result was subtracted from 1. Whether scalp clones were CD4 or CD8 was inferred by matching scalp TCRbeta sequences against CD4 and CD8 repertoires sorted from blood. Entries here come from immuneACCESS through TCRdb and include only in-frame sequences with V and J called. Some clones fail to appear in such tables; in the studies checked, an unresolved V gene covers under half of the shortfall, and the cause of the remainder is unknown. Clonal size and the V and J genes are those of that table, whereas D and trimming came from the DNA. The sample table shows more than 85,000 clones, and about 64% are seen once. The ten largest clones take up roughly 15% of the sample.

To note about this clone: Its antigen remains unidentified. It has no much larger one-base neighbor in the sample; base qualities were not kept.

The sequence derives from a human donor with alopecia areata. The sequence is built from TRBV28 and TRBJ1-4, with TRBD1 tentatively as D gene (5 bases match). Sequenced here: CD8+ T cells sorted from blood, sampled at week 4, from a patient treated with tofacitinib. The CDR3 amino acid sequence is: CASSLGQATNEKLFF. The DNA sequence follows: TGTGCCAGCAGTCTGGGGCAGGCAACTAATGAAAAACTGTTTTTT.